This T cell receptor (beta chain) was profiled in a study of post-analysis software for immune sequencing data. In the study overall: Relapsing-remitting, secondary progressive and progressive-relapsing multiple sclerosis were all included among the disease courses. The study, taken as a whole, reports: Controls' normalized Chao1 diversity significantly exceeded that of multiple sclerosis patients. Strong co-clustering by F measure was seen for same-batch samples. With TRBV5-6, TRBV5-1 and TRBV20-1 included, roughly five TRBV segments were more frequent in patients than in controls.

The TCR beta cDNA libraries carried unique molecular identifiers. T cells numbering roughly 0.85 to 11 million yielded 500,000 to 550,000 cDNA molecules. TCRdb recomputed calls from the PCR reads with MiXCR, one row per CDR3 protein. The table lists about half a million distinct CDR3 sequences, around 40% of them singletons. In this sample, this clonotype turned up a few times. Antigen: not known. The germline CDR1 and CDR2 sequences are LGHNA and YSLEER. Trimming removed 0 bases at V and 0 bases at J, with 6 bases between. The CDR3 is made up of 14 amino acids. Specimen: blood. This chain connects TRBV4-3 to TRBJ2-7; D is unresolved. The source is a girl aged 5 to 17 with multiple sclerosis. CDR3 sequence (DNA): TGCGCCAGCAGCCAAGAAGCTTCCTCCTACGAGCAGTACTTC. The encoded protein is CASSQEASSYEQYF.